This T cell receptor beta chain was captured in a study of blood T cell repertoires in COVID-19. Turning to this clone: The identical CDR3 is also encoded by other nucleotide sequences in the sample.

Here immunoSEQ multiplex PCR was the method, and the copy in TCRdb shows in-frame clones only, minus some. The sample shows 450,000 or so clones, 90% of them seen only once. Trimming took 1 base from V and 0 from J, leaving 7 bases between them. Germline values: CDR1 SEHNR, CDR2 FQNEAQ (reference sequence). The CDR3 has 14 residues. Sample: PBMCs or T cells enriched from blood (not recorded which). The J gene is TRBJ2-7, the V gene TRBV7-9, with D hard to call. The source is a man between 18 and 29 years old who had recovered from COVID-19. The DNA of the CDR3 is TGTGCCAGCAGCTTAGGGGCCAGCTCCTACGAGCAGTACTTC. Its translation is CASSLGASSYEQYF.